This T cell receptor (beta chain) was recorded in a study of OX40 agonist ivuxolimab in advanced cancers. Clones were read by immunoSEQ multiplex PCR, and TCRdb kept only the in-frame ones, dropping some. Among roughly 20,000 clones listed, over 75% were seen once. This CDR3 is 13 amino acids long. V shed 4 bases and J shed 10 bases, with 13 bases lying between them. Germline V gives CDR1 MNHEY, CDR2 SVGAGI. The material was CD4+ or CD8+ T cells sorted from blood, obtained in a trial of the OX40 agonist ivuxolimab. The sequence was obtained from an adult with an advanced solid tumor such as melanoma, head and neck, liver or kidney cancer. The chain links TRBV6-5 to TRBJ1-4; no definite D call. The CDR3 loop is CASSFETRAKLFF. DNA for the CDR3: TGTGCCAGCAGTTTCGAGACCCGTGCAAAACTGTTTTTT.